This T cell receptor (beta chain) was captured by sequencing in a study of STAT3 mutations in large granular lymphocyte leukemia. Study results and caveats: Every T-LGLL patient had at least one immunodominant TCRbeta clonotype. Variable sampling intervals and differing treatment regimens complicated linking therapy response to TCR clonal burden changes. No sample exists from the first appearance of each clone.

This clone was recorded only once. Its antigen is as yet unknown. Here immunoSEQ multiplex PCR was the method, and the copy in TCRdb shows in-frame clones only, minus some. The sample holds 9,500 to 15,000 clones, roughly 76% seen once. J gave up 3 bases and V 2 bases, and 4 bases lay outside the gene matches. This CDR3 is 14 amino acids long. Germline V gene sequence: CDR1 MNHNS, CDR2 SASEGT. This chain connects TRBV6-1 to TRBJ2-7, with TRBD2 identical over 7 bases. This receptor was identified in a man in his 60s with T-cell large granular lymphocyte leukemia. Some clones in this sample may be carry-over from other donors' samples. What was sequenced was peripheral blood mononuclear cells. DNA for the CDR3: TGTGCCAGCAGTGAACTGGCGGGGGACTACGAGCAGTACTTC. It encodes CASSELAGDYEQYF.